The clone carrying this T cell receptor beta chain was seen ten or more times. Its target is unknown. This specimen comes from a study of T-cell memory formation after mild COVID-19. Study findings and constraints: The pre-infection memory compartment contained some responding clones, suggesting cross-reactive memory joined. The study found balanced CD4/CD8 in clones contracting day 15 to 85 and a CD4+ lean in later expanders. For second-wave clones that peaked at day 37, SARS-CoV-2 specificity went unverified.

A single record per CDR3 protein comes from TCRdb applying MiXCR to the 5' RACE reads. The sample has over 500,000 distinct CDR3 sequences; around 15% are singletons. V lost 5 bases to trimming and J lost 2 bases; unmatched junction nucleotides: 9. Germline values: CDR1 DFQATT, CDR2 SNEGSKA (reference sequence). The CDR3 consists of 14 residues. What was sequenced was PBMCs or a T cell subset sorted from them (not recorded which). The chain uses TRBV20-1 and TRBJ2-7, with TRBD2 matching 7 bases. This sequence originates from an adult woman who had mild COVID-19 (a few samples of this study predate the infection). Cell type and time point are not known. CDR3: CSAQTGGATYEQYF. For the CDR3, the DNA is TGCAGTGCTCAGACGGGGGGAGCAACCTACGAGCAGTACTTC.